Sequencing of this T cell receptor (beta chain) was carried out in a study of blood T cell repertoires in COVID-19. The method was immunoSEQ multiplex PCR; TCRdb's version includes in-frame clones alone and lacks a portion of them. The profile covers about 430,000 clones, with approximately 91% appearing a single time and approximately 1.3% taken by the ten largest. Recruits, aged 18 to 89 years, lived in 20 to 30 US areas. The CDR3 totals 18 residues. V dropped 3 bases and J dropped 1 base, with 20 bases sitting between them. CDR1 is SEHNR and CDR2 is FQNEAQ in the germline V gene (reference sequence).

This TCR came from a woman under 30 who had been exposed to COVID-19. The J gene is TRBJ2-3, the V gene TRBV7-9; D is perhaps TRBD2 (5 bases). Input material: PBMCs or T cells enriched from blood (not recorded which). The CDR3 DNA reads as TGTGCCAGCAGCTTCCTAGTGGGGTTAGCGCAAGGCACAGATACGCAGTATTTT. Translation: CASSFLVGLAQGTDTQYF.